The sequence of this TCR beta chain was determined in a study of human T cells and chemical hapten exposure. J gave up 4 bases and V 6 bases, and 9 bases lay outside the gene matches. The CDR3 covers 16 residues. Study-wide points: A positive correlation with patch test score was shown by PT1 expanded TCR counts.

Time point indicated: patch test 2, 6 weeks after DPC sensitization. The sample's treatment: therapeutic diphenylcyclopropenone sensitization with weekly scalp DPC. There are many counts of this clonotype. Antigen unknown. TCRdb independently ran MiXCR on the RACE reads; one entry per CDR3 protein. The table shows 95,000 or so distinct CDR3 sequences, with 9.5% to 12% occurring only once. This chain connects TRBV12-3 or TRBV12-4 to TRBJ1-5; TRBD1 matches 10 bases. The source is a woman aged 40 to 55 with alopecia areata. Some clones in this sample may be carry-over from other donors' samples. The sample consisted of whole blood, taken in connection with sensitization to the hapten diphenylcyclopropenone (DPC). The CDR3 nucleotides read TGTGCCAGCAGCCCTCTGGGACAGGGGCTGAATCAGCCCCAGCATTTT. It translates to CASSPLGQGLNQPQHF.